The T cell receptor (beta chain) described here comes from a study of blood T cells in healthy people across ages. A second PCR, run for roughly 7 to 12 cycles, used a sample-barcoded 5' primer plus a J-beta primer mix. Tagging of each cDNA molecule was performed by a template-switch adaptor with 12 random nucleotides. TCRdb itself ran the 5' RACE reads through MiXCR, one entry per CDR3 protein. The table has 600,000 to 850,000 distinct CDR3 sequences, around 25% seen once. This clonotype was found a few times. Germline CDR1 is KGHSH and CDR2 is LQKENI. Between the trimmed V and J ends, which lost 4 bases and 7 bases, there was a span of 17 bases. This CDR3 is built from 14 residues. The same data also went into a second study, on T cells of mothers and their children.

The chain joins TRBV18 to TRBJ2-7, with D uncertain. Sequencing was carried out using blood. The TCR comes from a boy between 10 and 17 years old in good health. Here the CDR3 DNA reads TGTGCCAGCTCACAAAGGAGTTGGGGAAGTGAGCAGTACTTC. It translates to CASSQRSWGSEQYF.